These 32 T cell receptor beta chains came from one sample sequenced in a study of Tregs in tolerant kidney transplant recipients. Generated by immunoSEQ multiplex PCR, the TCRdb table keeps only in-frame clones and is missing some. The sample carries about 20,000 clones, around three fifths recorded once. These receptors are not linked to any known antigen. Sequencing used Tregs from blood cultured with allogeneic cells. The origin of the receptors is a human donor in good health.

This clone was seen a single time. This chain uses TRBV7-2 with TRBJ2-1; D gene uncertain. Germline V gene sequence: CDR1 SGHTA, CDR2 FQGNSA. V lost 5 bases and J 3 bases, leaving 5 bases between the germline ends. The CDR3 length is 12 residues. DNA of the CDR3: TGTGCCAGCAGCCTCTACTACAATGAGCAGTTCTTC. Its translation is CASSLYYNEQFF.

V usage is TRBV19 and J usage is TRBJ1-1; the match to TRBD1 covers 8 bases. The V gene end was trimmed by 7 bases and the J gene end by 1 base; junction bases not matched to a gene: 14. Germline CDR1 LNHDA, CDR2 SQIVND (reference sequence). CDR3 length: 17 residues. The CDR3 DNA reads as TGTGCCAGTATGGGGATGGACAGGGTGATTCGGAACACTGAAGCTTTCTTT. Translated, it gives CASMGMDRVIRNTEAFF. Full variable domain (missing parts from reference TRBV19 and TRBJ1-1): DGGITQSPKYLFRKEGQNVTLSCEQNLNHDAMYWYRQDPGQGLRLIYYSQIVNDFQKGDIAEGYSVSREKKESFPLTVTSAQKNPTAFYLCASMGMDRVIRNTEAFFGQGTRLTVV.

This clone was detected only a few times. CDR3 sequence (DNA): TGCGCCAGCAGCCCGCTGACAGGGGACTACGAGCAGTACTTC. Translating gives CASSPLTGDYEQYF. The chain employs TRBV5-1 and TRBJ2-7, with 8 nucleotides matching TRBD1. The junction had 6 bases not matched to a gene; V was cut back by 4 bases and J by 3 bases. This CDR3 spans 14 amino acids. Germline loops: CDR1 SGHRS, CDR2 YFSETQ.

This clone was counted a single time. CDR3 amino acids: CASSLLFSSGGLVGEQYF. DNA of the CDR3: TGTGCCAGCAGTTTACTATTTTCTAGCGGGGGACTCGTGGGCGAGCAGTACTTC. The chain is built from TRBV27 and TRBJ2-7; 10 bases fit TRBD2. CDR3 length: 18 residues. Looked up from germline, CDR1 is MNHEY and CDR2 is SMNVEV (reference sequence). V dropped 2 bases and J dropped 6; count of bases not matched to a gene: 16.

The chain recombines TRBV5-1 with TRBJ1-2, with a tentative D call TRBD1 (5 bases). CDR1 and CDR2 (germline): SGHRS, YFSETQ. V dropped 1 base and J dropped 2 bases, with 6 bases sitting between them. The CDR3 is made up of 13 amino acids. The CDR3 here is CASSLPGNYGYTF. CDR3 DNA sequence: TGCGCCAGCAGCTTGCCAGGGAACTATGGCTACACCTTC.

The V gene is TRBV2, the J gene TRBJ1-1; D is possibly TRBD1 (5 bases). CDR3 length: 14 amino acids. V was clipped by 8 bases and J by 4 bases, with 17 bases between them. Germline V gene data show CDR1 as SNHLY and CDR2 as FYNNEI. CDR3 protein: CASRGDGRTTEAFF. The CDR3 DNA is TGTGCCAGCCGTGGGGACGGGCGAACCACTGAAGCTTTCTTT.

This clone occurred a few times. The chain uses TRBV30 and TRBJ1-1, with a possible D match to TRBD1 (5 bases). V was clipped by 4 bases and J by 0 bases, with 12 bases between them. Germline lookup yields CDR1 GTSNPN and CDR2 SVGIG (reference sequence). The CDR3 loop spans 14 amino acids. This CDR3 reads CAWNLDTLNTEAFF. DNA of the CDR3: TGTGCCTGGAACTTGGACACTTTGAACACTGAAGCTTTCTTT.

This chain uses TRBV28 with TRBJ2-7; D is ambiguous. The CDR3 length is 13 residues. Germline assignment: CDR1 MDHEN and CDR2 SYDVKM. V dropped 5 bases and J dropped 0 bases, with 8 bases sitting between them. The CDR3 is CASSVLPSYEQYF. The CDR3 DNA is TGTGCCAGCAGTGTGTTGCCCTCCTACGAGCAGTACTTC.

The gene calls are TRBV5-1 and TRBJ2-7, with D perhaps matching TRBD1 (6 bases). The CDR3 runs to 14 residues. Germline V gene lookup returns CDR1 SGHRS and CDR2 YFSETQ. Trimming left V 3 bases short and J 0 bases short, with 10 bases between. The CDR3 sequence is CASSSTGISYEQYF. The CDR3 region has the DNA TGCGCCAGCAGCTCCACAGGGATCTCCTACGAGCAGTACTTC. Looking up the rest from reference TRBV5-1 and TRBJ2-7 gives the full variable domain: KAGVTQTPRYLIKTRGQQVTLSCSPISGHRSVSWYQQTPGQGLQFLFEYFSETQRNKGNFPGRFSGRQFSNSRSEMNVSTLELGDSALYLCASSSTGISYEQYFGPGTRLTVT.

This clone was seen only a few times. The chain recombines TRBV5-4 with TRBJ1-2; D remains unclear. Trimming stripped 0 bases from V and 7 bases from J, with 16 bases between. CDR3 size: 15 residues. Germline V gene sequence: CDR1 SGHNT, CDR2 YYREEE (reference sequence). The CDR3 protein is CASSLDSGRSGGYTF. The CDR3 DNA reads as TGTGCCAGCAGCTTGGATTCCGGGCGTAGTGGTGGCTACACCTTC. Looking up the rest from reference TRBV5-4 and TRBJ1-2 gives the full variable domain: ETGVTQSPTHLIKTRGQQVTLRCSSQSGHNTVSWYQQALGQGPQFIFQYYREEENGRGNFPPRFSGLQFPNYSSELNVNALELDDSALYLCASSLDSGRSGGYTFGSGTRLTVV.

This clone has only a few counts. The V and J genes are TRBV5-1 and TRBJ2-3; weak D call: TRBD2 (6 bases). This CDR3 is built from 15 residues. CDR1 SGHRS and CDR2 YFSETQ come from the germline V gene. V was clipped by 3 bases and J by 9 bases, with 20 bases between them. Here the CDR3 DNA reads TGCGCCAGCAGCTACCTCCCGGATTCTGGGAGGACGCAGTATTTT. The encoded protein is CASSYLPDSGRTQYF.

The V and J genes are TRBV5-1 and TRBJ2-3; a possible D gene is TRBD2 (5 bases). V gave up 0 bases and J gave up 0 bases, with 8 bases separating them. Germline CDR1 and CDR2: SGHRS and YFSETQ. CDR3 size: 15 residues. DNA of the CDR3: TGCGCCAGCAGCTTGGGGGGAGCTAGCACAGATACGCAGTATTTT. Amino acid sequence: CASSLGGASTDTQYF.

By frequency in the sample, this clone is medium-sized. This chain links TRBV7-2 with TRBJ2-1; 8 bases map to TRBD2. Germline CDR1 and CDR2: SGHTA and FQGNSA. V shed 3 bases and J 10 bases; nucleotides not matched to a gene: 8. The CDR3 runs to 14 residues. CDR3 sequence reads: CASSLSSGRREQFF. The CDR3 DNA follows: TGTGCCAGCAGCTTGTCGAGCGGGAGAAGGGAGCAGTTCTTC. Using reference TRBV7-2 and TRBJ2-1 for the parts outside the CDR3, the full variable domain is GAGVSQSPSNKVTEKGKDVELRCDPISGHTALYWYRQSLGQGLEFLIYFQGNSAPDKSGLPSDRFSAERTGGSVSTLTIQRTQQEDSAVYLCASSLSSGRREQFFGPGTRLTVL.

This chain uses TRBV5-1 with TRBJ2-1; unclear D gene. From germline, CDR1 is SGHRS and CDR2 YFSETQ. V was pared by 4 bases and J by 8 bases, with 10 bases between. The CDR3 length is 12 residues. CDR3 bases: TGCGCCAGCAGCCTACCCTCACATGAGCAGTTCTTC. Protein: CASSLPSHEQFF.

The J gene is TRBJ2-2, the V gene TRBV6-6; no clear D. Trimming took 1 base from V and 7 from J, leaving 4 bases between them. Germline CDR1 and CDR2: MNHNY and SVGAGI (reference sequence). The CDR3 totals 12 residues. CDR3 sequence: CASSYLGGELFF. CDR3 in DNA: TGTGCCAGCAGTTACTTGGGCGGGGAGCTGTTTTTT.

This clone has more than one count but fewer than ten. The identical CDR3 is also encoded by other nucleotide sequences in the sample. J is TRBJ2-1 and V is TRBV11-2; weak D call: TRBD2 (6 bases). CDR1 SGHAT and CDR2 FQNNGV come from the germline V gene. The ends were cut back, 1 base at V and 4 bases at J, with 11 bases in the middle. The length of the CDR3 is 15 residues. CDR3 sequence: CASSLGSGGYNEQFF. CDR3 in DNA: TGTGCCAGCAGCTTAGGTAGCGGAGGATACAATGAGCAGTTCTTC. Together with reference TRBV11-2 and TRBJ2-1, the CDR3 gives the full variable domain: EAGVAQSPRYKIIEKRQSVAFWCNPISGHATLYWYQQILGQGPKLLIQFQNNGVVDDSQLPKDRFSAERLKGVDSTLKIQPAKLEDSAVYLCASSLGSGGYNEQFFGPGTRLTVL.

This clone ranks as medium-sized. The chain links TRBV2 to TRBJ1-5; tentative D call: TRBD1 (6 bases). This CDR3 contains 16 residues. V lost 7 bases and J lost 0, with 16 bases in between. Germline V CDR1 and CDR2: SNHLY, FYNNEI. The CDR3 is CASKRRGGDSNQPQHF. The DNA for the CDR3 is TGTGCCAGCAAACGGCGGGGGGGCGATAGCAATCAGCCCCAGCATTTT.

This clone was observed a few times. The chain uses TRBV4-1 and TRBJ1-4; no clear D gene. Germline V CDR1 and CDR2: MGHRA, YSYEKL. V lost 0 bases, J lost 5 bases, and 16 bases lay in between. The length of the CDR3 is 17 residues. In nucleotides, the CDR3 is TGCGCCAGCAGCCAAGATCTTGTTTACTGGGCCAATGAAAAACTGTTTTTT. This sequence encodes CASSQDLVYWANEKLFF.

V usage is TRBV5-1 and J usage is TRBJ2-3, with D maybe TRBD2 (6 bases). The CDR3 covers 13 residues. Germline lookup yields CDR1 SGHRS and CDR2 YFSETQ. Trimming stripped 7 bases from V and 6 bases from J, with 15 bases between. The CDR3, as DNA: TGCGCCAGCTCGTCGGGAGATCTGGATACGCAGTATTTT. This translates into CASSSGDLDTQYF.

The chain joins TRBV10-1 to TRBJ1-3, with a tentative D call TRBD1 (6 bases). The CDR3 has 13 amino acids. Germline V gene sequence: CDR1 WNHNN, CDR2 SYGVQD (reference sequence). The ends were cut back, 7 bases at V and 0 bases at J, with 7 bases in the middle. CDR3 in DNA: TGCGCCAGCACAGGGGCCTCTGGAAACACCATATATTTT. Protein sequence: CASTGASGNTIYF.

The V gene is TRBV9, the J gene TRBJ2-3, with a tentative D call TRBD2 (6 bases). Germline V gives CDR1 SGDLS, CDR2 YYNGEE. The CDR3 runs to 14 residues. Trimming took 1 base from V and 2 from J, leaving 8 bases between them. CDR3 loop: CASSVRGTTDTQYF. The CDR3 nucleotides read TGTGCCAGCAGCGTACGCGGGACCACAGATACGCAGTATTTT.

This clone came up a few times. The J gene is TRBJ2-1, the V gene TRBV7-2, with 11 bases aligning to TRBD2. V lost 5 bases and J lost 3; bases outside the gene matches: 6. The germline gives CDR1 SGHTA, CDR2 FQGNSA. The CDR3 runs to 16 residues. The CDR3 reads CASSTTGTSGYNEQFF. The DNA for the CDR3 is TGTGCCAGCAGCACGACCGGGACTAGCGGCTACAATGAGCAGTTCTTC.

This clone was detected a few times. The CDR3 nucleotides are TGTGCCTGGGGACCGGGACAGTCATTCCAAGAGACCCAGTACTTC. The encoded protein is CAWGPGQSFQETQYF. The genes are TRBV30 and TRBJ2-5; 7 bases fit TRBD1. CDR3 size: 15 residues. The germline CDR1 and CDR2 sequences are GTSNPN and SVGIG (reference sequence). V lost 5 bases and J lost 1; bases outside the gene matches: 10.

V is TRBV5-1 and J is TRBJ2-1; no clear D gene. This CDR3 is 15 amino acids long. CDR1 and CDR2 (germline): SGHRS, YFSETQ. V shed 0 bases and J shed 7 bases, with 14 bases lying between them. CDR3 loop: CASSLGAARRNEQFF. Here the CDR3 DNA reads TGCGCCAGCAGCTTGGGGGCGGCCCGACGGAATGAGCAGTTCTTC.

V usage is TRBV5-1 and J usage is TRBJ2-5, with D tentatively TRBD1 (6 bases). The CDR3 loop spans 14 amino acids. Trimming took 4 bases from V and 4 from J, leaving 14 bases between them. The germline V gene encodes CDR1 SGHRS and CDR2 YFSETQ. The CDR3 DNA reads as TGCGCCAGCAGCCCGAACAGGGTTTTAGAGACCCAGTACTTC. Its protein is CASSPNRVLETQYF.

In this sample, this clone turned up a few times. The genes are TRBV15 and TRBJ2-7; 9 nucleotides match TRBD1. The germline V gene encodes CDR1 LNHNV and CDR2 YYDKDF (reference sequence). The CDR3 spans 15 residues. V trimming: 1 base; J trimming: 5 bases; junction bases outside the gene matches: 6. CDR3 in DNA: TGTGCCACCAGCAGAGGATTGAGACAGGGGGACGAGCAGTACTTC. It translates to CATSRGLRQGDEQYF.

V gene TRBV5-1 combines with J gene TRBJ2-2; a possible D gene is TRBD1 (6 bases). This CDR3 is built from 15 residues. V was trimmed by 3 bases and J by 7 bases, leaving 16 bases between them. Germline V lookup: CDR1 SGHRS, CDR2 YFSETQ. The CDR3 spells CASSYRGSNIGELFF. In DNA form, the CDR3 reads TGCGCCAGCAGCTATAGGGGGTCTAATATCGGGGAGCTGTTTTTT.

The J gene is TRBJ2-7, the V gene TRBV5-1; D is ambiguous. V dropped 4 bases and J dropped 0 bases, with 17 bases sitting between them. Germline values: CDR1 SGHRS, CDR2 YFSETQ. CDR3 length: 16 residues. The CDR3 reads CASSVTEPAASYEQYF. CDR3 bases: TGCGCCAGCAGCGTTACGGAGCCGGCTGCCTCCTACGAGCAGTACTTC.

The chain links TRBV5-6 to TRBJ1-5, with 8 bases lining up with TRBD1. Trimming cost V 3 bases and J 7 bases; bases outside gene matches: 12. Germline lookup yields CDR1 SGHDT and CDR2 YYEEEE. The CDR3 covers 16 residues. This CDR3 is CASSSRDRLGLQPQHF. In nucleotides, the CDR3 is TGTGCCAGCAGCTCCCGGGACAGGCTTGGCTTACAGCCCCAGCATTTT.

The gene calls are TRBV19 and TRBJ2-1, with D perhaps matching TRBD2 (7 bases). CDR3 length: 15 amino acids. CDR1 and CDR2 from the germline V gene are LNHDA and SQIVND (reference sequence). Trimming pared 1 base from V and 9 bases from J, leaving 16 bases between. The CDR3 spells CASSIAAGGGSEQFF. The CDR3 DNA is TGTGCCAGTAGTATAGCCGCGGGCGGGGGCAGTGAGCAGTTCTTC.

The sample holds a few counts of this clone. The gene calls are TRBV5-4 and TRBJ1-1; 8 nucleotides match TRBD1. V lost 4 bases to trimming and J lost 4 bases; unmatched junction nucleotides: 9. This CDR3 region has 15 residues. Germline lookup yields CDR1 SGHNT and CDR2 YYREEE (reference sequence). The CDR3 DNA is TGTGCCAGCAGCCCTGACAGGGGACAAGGCACTGAAGCTTTCTTT. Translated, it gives CASSPDRGQGTEAFF.

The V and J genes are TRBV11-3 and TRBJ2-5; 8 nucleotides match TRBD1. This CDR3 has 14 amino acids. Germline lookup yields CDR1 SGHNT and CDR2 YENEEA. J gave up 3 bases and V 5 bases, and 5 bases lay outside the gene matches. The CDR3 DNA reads TGTGCCAGCAGCATACGGGGACAGGAAGAGACCCAGTACTTC. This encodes CASSIRGQEETQYF.